Listed below are T cell receptor beta chains from one sample, sequenced in a study of blood T cell repertoires in COVID-19. The protocol was immunoSEQ multiplex PCR, while the TCRdb copy is restricted to in-frame clones and leaves out a portion. Of roughly 28,000 clones listed, around 83% are singletons. The sample taken for sequencing was peripheral blood. These receptor sequences come from an older man with acute or convalescent COVID-19. Both conserved end residues are part of each CDR3. Each record gives: V gene, CDR3 length, CDR3 protein.

>TRBV12-5|12
CASGSLVDTQYF
>TRBV5-1|15
CASSLTLAGGLEQFF
>TRBV29-1|13
CSGRTGDGYGYTF
>TRBV15|15
CATSTRQGISYEQYF
>TRBV28|13
CASSTQPDGAYAF
>TRBV4-2|18
CASSQDVPGTGGNSPLHF
>TRBV18|14
CASSPGTGASECTF
>TRBV5-6|14
CASSLGTSTDTQYF
>TRBV5-1|13
CASSPSPGNTIYF
>TRBV29-1|11
CSAGPEGEQYF
>TRBV7-6|15
CASSPTGGTNNEQFF
>TRBV28|15
CASSSRAGHYNEQFF
>TRBV12-3/TRBV12-4|12
CASSQGGQPQHF
>TRBV11-3|13
CASSSGLAGEQYF
>TRBV4-1|16
CASSEVGRRGGLGYTF
>TRBV15|14
CATSSYGGRDEQFF
>TRBV5-5|15
CASSWTGTGYNEQFF
>TRBV27|11
CASRSVYEQYF
>TRBV5-6|14
CASSGDRVEEKLFF
>TRBV13|12
CASSRGFSEAFF
>TRBV4-2|15
CASSQGQGVEDTQYF
>TRBV27|13
CASSFTPGTEAFF
>TRBV4-3|13
CASSQGTGDEQYF
>TRBV12-3/TRBV12-4|12
CASSFSTAPQHF
>TRBV18|12
CASSEGDYGYTF
>TRBV7-6|17
CASSLGRTSGLGETQYF
>TRBV7-9|15
CASSMGQGNTGELFF
>TRBV25-1|14
CASFSHGLGTEAFF
>TRBV6-5|14
CASNPGLPGTEAFF
>TRBV7-9|17
CASSLGIRVTTTDTQYF
>TRBV6-2/TRBV6-3|19
CASSYSMGLAETRYNEQFF
>TRBV24-1|14
CATSGLDNNYGYTF
>TRBV7-2|14
CASSKTSYQETQYF